Shown below are 5 T cell receptor beta chains from a single sample sequenced in a study of control samples from healthy donors and cancer patients. TCRdb's table, derived via immunoSEQ multiplex PCR, lists solely in-frame clones and lacks some. The sample has around 93,000 clones, 80% to 95% seen once. Sample: blood. These receptor sequences come from a human donor in good health. The donor label of this sample is uncertain.

V and J are TRBV20-1 and TRBJ1-2; D remains unclear. V lost 3 bases, J lost 7 bases, and 12 bases lay in between. Germline V gives CDR1 DFQATT, CDR2 SNEGSKA (reference sequence). The CDR3 totals 12 residues. DNA for the CDR3: TGCAGTGCTAGTGGCCTGAATTTTGGCTACACCTTC. Translated, it gives CSASGLNFGYTF.

The chain has TRBV29-1 and TRBJ2-5; D gene unclear. The CDR3 has 13 amino acids. Germline values: CDR1 SQVTM, CDR2 ANQGSEA. Trimming took off 6 bases at V and 4 bases at J, with 15 bases between the two ends. CDR3 in DNA: TGCAGCGTGGGTCTTCAAGGCTTAGAGACCCAGTACTTC. Residues: CSVGLQGLETQYF.

V gene TRBV29-1 combines with J gene TRBJ2-2; 7 bases agree with TRBD2. Germline CDR1 reads SQVTM; CDR2 reads ANQGSEA. V shed 0 bases, J shed 4 bases, and the junction held 8 bases outside the gene matches. There are 16 residues in the CDR3. The CDR3 nucleotides read TGCAGCGTTGAAGATTGGAACGGGGGGAGCACCGGGGAGCTGTTTTTT. Translated, it gives CSVEDWNGGSTGELFF.

The rearrangement uses TRBV7-2 and TRBJ2-7; no firm D call. The V end was cut by 0 bases, the J end by 3 bases, with 6 bases between. CDR1 and CDR2 from the germline V gene are SGHTA and FQGNSA. The CDR3 is 13 amino acids. The DNA of the CDR3 is TGTGCCAGCAGCTTAGCCCCGAACTACGAGCAGTACTTC. Its protein is CASSLAPNYEQYF. The variable domain in full, completed from reference TRBV7-2 and TRBJ2-7, reads GAGVSQSPSNKVTEKGKDVELRCDPISGHTALYWYRQSLGQGLEFLIYFQGNSAPDKSGLPSDRFSAERTGGSVSTLTIQRTQQEDSAVYLCASSLAPNYEQYFGPGTRLTVT.

For the CDR3, the DNA is TGTGCCAGCAGCCAAGGTAGGCAGGGAGGCACTGAAGCTTTCTTT. Translation: CASSQGRQGGTEAFF. The chain combines TRBV4-2 with TRBJ1-1, with D possibly matching TRBD1 (5 bases). V was pared by 1 base and J by 4 bases, with 13 bases between. The CDR3 contains 15 residues. The germline CDR1 and CDR2 sequences are LGHNA and YNFKEQ.